A single sample gave rise to the 23 T cell receptor beta chains below, sequenced in a study of T-cell memory formation after mild COVID-19. TCRdb reanalysed the 5' RACE reads using MiXCR and keeps one entry per CDR3 protein. The table records around 140,000 distinct CDR3 sequences, 15% to 20% of them present only once. What was sequenced was PBMCs or a T cell subset sorted from them (not recorded which). The receptors shown here come from an adult woman who had mild COVID-19 (a few samples of this study predate the infection). Cell type and time point are not known.

The chain carries TRBV6-2 or TRBV6-3 and TRBJ1-2; no definite D call. CDR3 length: 14 residues. Trimming left V 0 bases short and J 4 bases short, with 9 bases between. Germline CDR1 reads MNHEY; CDR2 reads SVGEGT. The CDR3 here is CASSYSPSAYGYTF. The DNA of the CDR3 is TGTGCCAGCAGTTACTCGCCGTCAGCCTATGGCTACACCTTC.

The rearrangement links TRBV6-5 to TRBJ2-1; 9 nucleotides align to TRBD2. CDR1 MNHEY and CDR2 SVGAGI come from the germline V gene. This CDR3 region has 14 residues. With V trimmed by 7 bases and J by 8 bases, 9 bases remained unmatched. The CDR3 DNA reads as TGTGCCAGCAAACCGGGACTAGCCAACGATGAGCAGTTCTTC. As protein: CASKPGLANDEQFF.

The genes are TRBV3-1 and TRBJ1-1, with D hard to call. CDR3 length: 14 amino acids. V gave up 4 bases and J gave up 5 bases, with 14 bases separating them. Looked up from germline, CDR1 is LGHDT and CDR2 is YNNKEL (reference sequence). CDR3 in DNA: TGTGCCAGCAGCCCCGCCCGAGGGTGGACTGAAGCTTTCTTT. The encoded protein is CASSPARGWTEAFF.

This clonotype has a handful of counts. V and J are TRBV7-2 and TRBJ2-7; TRBD2 agrees at 8 bases. Trimming removed 2 bases from V and 4 bases from J; junction bases left unmatched: 4. CDR3 length: 14 residues. CDR1 and CDR2 (germline): SGHTA, FQGNSA. CDR3: CASSLFAGGYEQYF. CDR3 nucleotides: TGTGCCAGCAGCTTATTTGCGGGAGGATACGAGCAGTACTTC.

In its sample, this clonotype was seen a few times. This chain joins TRBV27 and TRBJ2-1; D is unclear. The CDR3 contains 11 residues. The germline V and J ends were trimmed by 5 bases and 8 bases, with 7 bases remaining between them. From germline, CDR1 is MNHEY and CDR2 SMNVEV (reference sequence). CDR3 amino acids: CASSEYDEQFF. For the CDR3, the DNA is TGTGCCAGCAGTGAATACGATGAGCAGTTCTTC.

Note on this clonotype: The junction differs from germline at one of its ends, possibly a read error. The chain carries TRBV5-1 and TRBJ2-3; D perhaps matches TRBD2 (6 bases). Germline CDR1 reads SGHRS; CDR2 reads YFSETQ. CDR3 size: 15 residues. The CDR3 DNA reads as TGCGCCAGCAGCCCGGGGGATGGTAGCAGAGATACGCAGTATTTT. Translated, it gives CASSPGDGSRDTQYF.

The gene calls are TRBV12-3 or TRBV12-4 and TRBJ2-1, with 7 positions matching TRBD1. V shed 8 bases and J 9 bases; nucleotides not matched to a gene: 13. The CDR3 contains 14 residues. In DNA form, the CDR3 reads TGTGCCAGCGGTCCGACAGGGCCCGGGATTGAGCAGTTCTTC. Protein product: CASGPTGPGIEQFF.

This clonotype was seen a handful of times. The J gene is TRBJ2-2, the V gene TRBV12-3 or TRBV12-4; D ambiguous. The CDR3 covers 14 residues. The V gene lost 3 bases and the J gene lost 4 bases, with 9 bases spanning the gap. In DNA, the CDR3 is TGTGCCAGCAGTTTGGAGTTAGCCACCGGGGAGCTGTTTTTT. Translation gives CASSLELATGELFF.

The chain couples TRBV28 to TRBJ2-2, with D hard to call. The CDR3 loop spans 13 amino acids. Germline V gene sequence: CDR1 MDHEN, CDR2 SYDVKM. V was shortened by 5 bases and J by 6 bases, with 10 bases between the two germline ends. CDR3 region: CASSPPGSGELFF. The CDR3 bases are TGTGCCAGCAGTCCTCCGGGTTCCGGGGAGCTGTTTTTT.

V gene TRBV29-1 combines with J gene TRBJ1-3; perhaps TRBD1 as D (5 bases). The CDR3 has 13 residues. V gave up 7 bases and J gave up 3 bases, with 13 bases separating them. The germline V gene encodes CDR1 SQVTM and CDR2 ANQGSEA. This CDR3 reads CSATDRNGNTIYF. Written as DNA, the CDR3 is TGCAGCGCGACAGACAGAAATGGAAACACCATATATTTT.

There are a few counts of this clonotype. The chain links TRBV6-2 or TRBV6-3 to TRBJ1-5; the D gene is possibly TRBD1 (5 bases). Per germline, CDR1 MNHEY and CDR2 SVGEGT. CDR3 length: 15 residues. Trimming took 6 bases from V and 3 from J, leaving 15 bases between them. The CDR3 here is CASSPRTINNQPQHF. The CDR3 bases are TGTGCCAGCAGCCCCCGGACAATCAACAATCAGCCCCAGCATTTT.

This clonotype was detected a few times. The chain recombines TRBV12-3 or TRBV12-4 with TRBJ2-2; no reliable D call. Trimming left V 6 bases short and J 0 bases short, with 17 bases between. The CDR3 sequence is 17 residues long. The CDR3 protein is CASSHGVGRTNTGELFF. In DNA, the CDR3 is TGTGCCAGCAGCCACGGAGTCGGGCGCACGAACACCGGGGAGCTGTTTTTT.

This sequence joins TRBV3-1 and TRBJ2-1, with 10 nucleotides matching TRBD2. Per germline, CDR1 LGHDT and CDR2 YNNKEL (reference sequence). The junction had 8 bases not matched to a gene; V was cut back by 8 bases and J by 7 bases. This CDR3 has 14 residues. CDR3 sequence reads: CASEERGGRNEQFF. The CDR3 region has the DNA TGTGCCAGCGAAGAGCGGGGGGGTAGGAATGAGCAGTTCTTC.

The chain combines TRBV30 with TRBJ2-7, with D perhaps assigned TRBD1 or TRBD2 (5 bases each). The CDR3 loop spans 11 amino acids. Germline V CDR1 and CDR2: GTSNPN, SVGIG (reference sequence). The V end lost 2 bases, the J end lost 9 bases, and 11 bases lay between the germline ends. The chain's CDR3 is CAWSHPGPQYF. The CDR3 DNA sequence: TGTGCCTGGAGTCACCCGGGACCGCAGTACTTC.

The J gene is TRBJ2-5, the V gene TRBV12-3 or TRBV12-4, with D unresolved. The V end lost 7 bases, the J end lost 4 bases, and 13 bases lay between the germline ends. The CDR3 length is 13 residues. The CDR3 nucleotides read TGTGCCAGCAAAGGGCCCAGAGGAGAGACCCAGTACTTC. As protein: CASKGPRGETQYF.

The rearrangement joins TRBV12-3 or TRBV12-4 to TRBJ2-7; 7 positions agree with TRBD1. V lost 1 base, J lost 3 bases, and 9 bases stayed unmatched. The CDR3 covers 16 residues. The CDR3 sequence: CASSLETGWVGYEQYF. As DNA, the CDR3 is TGTGCCAGCAGTTTAGAGACAGGGTGGGTCGGCTACGAGCAGTACTTC.

The chain joins TRBV19 to TRBJ1-6; the D is unclear. This CDR3 has 17 amino acids. Per the germline V gene, CDR1 is LNHDA and CDR2 is SQIVND (reference sequence). Trimming took off 3 bases at V and 8 bases at J, with 20 bases between the two ends. The CDR3 region is CASSMETRRPIHSPLHF. The CDR3, as DNA: TGTGCCAGTAGTATGGAGACGCGGAGGCCTATCCATTCACCCCTCCACTTT.

This clonotype turned up a few times. The V call is TRBV25-1, the J call TRBJ2-2; D ambiguous. This CDR3 contains 15 residues. In germline, CDR1 is MGHDK, CDR2 SYGVNS. V was clipped by 3 bases and J by 3 bases, with 11 bases between them. This chain's CDR3 is CASSEATLYTGELFF. The CDR3 bases are TGTGCCAGCAGTGAGGCCACCCTGTACACCGGGGAGCTGTTTTTT. The variable domain in full, completed from reference TRBV25-1 and TRBJ2-2, reads EADIYQTPRYLVIGTGKKITLECSQTMGHDKMYWYQQDPGMELHLIHYSYGVNSTEKGDLSSESTVSRIRTEHFPLTLESARPSHTSQYLCASSEATLYTGELFFGEGSRLTVL.

This chain joins TRBV7-2 and TRBJ2-7; 9 bases map to TRBD1. V trimming: 3 bases; J trimming: 2 bases; junction bases outside the gene matches: 2. The CDR3 covers 14 residues. CDR1 is SGHTA, CDR2 FQGNSA, per germline. The CDR3 spells CASSFDRGAYEQYF. CDR3 coding DNA: TGTGCCAGCAGCTTTGACAGGGGGGCCTACGAGCAGTACTTC.

The V and J genes are TRBV9 and TRBJ2-7, with D tentatively TRBD2 (5 bases). The CDR3 is 15 residues long. Germline V CDR1 and CDR2: SGDLS, YYNGEE. With 0 bases removed from V and 1 base from J, the gap between germline ends came to 11 bases. The CDR3 nucleotides read TGTGCCAGCAGCGTAGGAGGAGGACTTTCCTACGAGCAGTACTTC. Its translation: CASSVGGGLSYEQYF.

This clonotype was picked up a small number of times. V usage is TRBV5-1 and J usage is TRBJ1-1, with D hard to call. Germline assignment: CDR1 SGHRS and CDR2 YFSETQ. The V end was cut by 4 bases, the J end by 1 base, with 11 bases between. The CDR3 loop spans 14 amino acids. Written as DNA, the CDR3 is TGCGCCAGCAGCCCATGGACGGGGAACACTGAAGCTTTCTTT. Its translation is CASSPWTGNTEAFF.

The table lists this clonotype with a few counts. The chain carries TRBV6-5 and TRBJ2-4; 7 nucleotides agree with TRBD1. Trimming took 7 bases from V and 9 from J; bases not matched to a gene: 9. This CDR3 is built from 13 residues. Looked up from germline, CDR1 is MNHEY and CDR2 is SVGAGI. In DNA form, the CDR3 reads TGTGCCAGCATAAAGACAGGGAGCGGCATTCAGTACTTC. Protein sequence: CASIKTGSGIQYF.

This clonotype was counted a few times. V and J are TRBV5-1 and TRBJ1-1; the D gene is possibly TRBD1 (6 bases). The CDR3 consists of 14 residues. In germline, CDR1 is SGHRS, CDR2 YFSETQ. Trimming stripped 2 bases from V and 7 bases from J, with 15 bases between. The CDR3 here is CASSLPGAVVEAFF. The CDR3 coding sequence is TGCGCCAGCAGCTTACCAGGGGCGGTAGTTGAAGCTTTCTTT.